These 23 T cell receptor beta chains were sequenced from one sample in a study of blood T cell repertoires in COVID-19. Here immunoSEQ multiplex PCR was the method, and the copy in TCRdb shows in-frame clones only, minus some. The data show fewer than 25,000 clones, 70% to 90% seen once. The sequencing input was peripheral blood. These receptors all come from a man between 65 and 85 years old with COVID-19, enrolled during active disease.

The chain has TRBV27 and TRBJ2-1; 8 bases match TRBD2. Germline V gene data show CDR1 as MNHEY and CDR2 as SMNVEV (reference sequence). The CDR3 runs 17 residues. V lost 1 base and J lost 6; bases outside the gene matches: 11. This chain's CDR3 is CASSLWTSPSSTNEQFF. CDR3 bases: TGTGCCAGCAGTTTATGGACTAGCCCTAGTAGCACCAATGAGCAGTTCTTC.

V gene TRBV11-2 combines with J gene TRBJ1-1, with 11 bases that match TRBD1. The length of the CDR3 is 18 residues. Germline V gene lookup returns CDR1 SGHAT and CDR2 FQNNGV. Losses at the gene ends were 4 bases for V and 1 base for J; bases not matched to a gene: 11. The CDR3 reads CASSSPGGGQGANTEAFF. CDR3 DNA sequence: TGTGCCAGCAGCTCTCCCGGGGGTGGACAGGGGGCGAACACTGAAGCTTTCTTT. Complete variable domain (other parts from reference TRBV11-2 and TRBJ1-1): EAGVAQSPRYKIIEKRQSVAFWCNPISGHATLYWYQQILGQGPKLLIQFQNNGVVDDSQLPKDRFSAERLKGVDSTLKIQPAKLEDSAVYLCASSSPGGGQGANTEAFFGQGTRLTVV.

V and J are TRBV6-5 and TRBJ1-4; 9 bases are a match to TRBD1. CDR3 length: 16 residues. The germline CDR1 and CDR2 sequences are MNHEY and SVGAGI. The trim removed 0 bases at V and 3 bases at J, leaving 2 bases unmatched. This CDR3 is CASSYSTGGANEKLFF. CDR3 coding DNA: TGTGCCAGCAGTTACTCGACAGGGGGTGCTAATGAAAAACTGTTTTTT.

The rearrangement links TRBV6-1 to TRBJ1-2, with TRBD1 matching 7 bases. With 0 bases clipped from V and 7 bases from J, the junction kept 8 bases outside the gene matches. This CDR3 comprises 15 residues. In germline, CDR1 is MNHNS, CDR2 SASEGT. The CDR3 is CASSEAPDRAGGYTF. In nucleotides, the CDR3 is TGTGCCAGCAGTGAAGCGCCCGACAGGGCGGGTGGCTACACCTTC.

There are a few counts of this clone. The chain recombines TRBV4-2 with TRBJ2-1; 12 bases align to TRBD2. Germline V CDR1 and CDR2: LGHNA, YNFKEQ. CDR3 size: 18 residues. V lost 0 bases and J lost 4; bases outside the gene matches: 7. CDR3 sequence: CASSQDRGGLAGYNEQFF. The CDR3 bases are TGTGCCAGCAGCCAAGATCGAGGGGGACTAGCGGGTTACAATGAGCAGTTCTTC.

This rearrangement joins TRBV7-6 to TRBJ2-3; tentatively, D is TRBD1 (5 bases). The length of the CDR3 is 15 residues. Germline CDR1 is SGHVS and CDR2 is FNYEAQ. V shed 3 bases and J shed 7 bases, with 17 bases lying between them. The CDR3 protein is CASSFPRGGENTQYF. Written as DNA, the CDR3 is TGTGCCAGCAGCTTTCCAAGGGGTGGGGAAAATACGCAGTATTTT.

The rearrangement joins TRBV15 to TRBJ2-1; D not certain. The V gene's germline CDR1 is LNHNV and CDR2 YYDKDF (reference sequence). The CDR3 has 15 residues. The V and J ends lost 1 base and 0 bases respectively, with 7 bases between them. CDR3 protein: CATSRVSSSYNEQFF. Written as DNA, the CDR3 is TGTGCCACCAGCAGAGTTAGCAGCTCCTACAATGAGCAGTTCTTC.

The V call is TRBV12-3 or TRBV12-4, the J call TRBJ2-2, with 7 bases fitting TRBD1. V trimming: 6 bases; J trimming: 7 bases; junction bases outside the gene matches: 5. The length of the CDR3 is 13 residues. For the CDR3, the DNA is TGTGCCAGCAGGACAGGGATGTACGGGGAGCTGTTTTTT. Its protein is CASRTGMYGELFF.

The chain combines TRBV7-2 with TRBJ2-5; D is possibly TRBD2 (5 bases). Germline CDR1 reads SGHTA; CDR2 reads FQGNSA. CDR3 size: 16 residues. V lost 5 bases and J lost 1, with 17 bases in between. The CDR3 DNA reads as TGTGCCAGCAGCCACCGGAGGACGGCCATCCAAGAGACCCAGTACTTC. This gives the protein CASSHRRTAIQETQYF.

This rearrangement joins TRBV10-3 to TRBJ2-7; unclear D gene. V dropped 2 bases and J dropped 4 bases, with 15 bases sitting between them. The CDR3 consists of 15 residues. The V gene's germline CDR1 is ENHRY and CDR2 SYGVKD. The CDR3 DNA reads as TGTGCCATCAGTGAGACCGAAAGTAGTCGGTACGAGCAGTACTTC. It encodes CAISETESSRYEQYF.

The rearrangement links TRBV5-8 to TRBJ1-1, with a possible D match to TRBD1 (5 bases). Germline CDR1 and CDR2: SGHTS and YDEGEE. The CDR3 is 13 amino acids. V was shortened by 0 bases and J by 5 bases, with 8 bases between the two germline ends. Here the CDR3 DNA reads TGTGCCAGCAGCTTGGCAGGGAATACTGAAGCTTTCTTT. It translates to CASSLAGNTEAFF.

The chain employs TRBV6-5 and TRBJ1-1; 7 positions match TRBD1. V was clipped by 7 bases and J by 1 base; unmatched bases: 6. Looked up from germline, CDR1 is MNHEY and CDR2 is SVGAGI. This CDR3 contains 14 residues. DNA of the CDR3: TGTGCCAGCATTCGAGGACAGGCGAACACTGAAGCTTTCTTT. Translating it yields CASIRGQANTEAFF.

The rearrangement joins TRBV7-2 to TRBJ2-7; 9 bases map to TRBD2. This CDR3 has 15 amino acids. Trimming removed 4 bases from V and 0 bases from J; junction bases left unmatched: 4. Per germline, CDR1 SGHTA and CDR2 FQGNSA. This CDR3 reads CASSSGTSSSYEQYF. CDR3 coding DNA: TGTGCCAGCAGCTCCGGGACTAGCAGCTCCTACGAGCAGTACTTC.

This clone is a singleton in its sample. CDR3 DNA sequence: TGTGCCAGCAGTCTGGCGGGAGACGTCCACACTGAAGCTTTCTTT. Translating it yields CASSLAGDVHTEAFF. This rearrangement joins TRBV27 to TRBJ1-1, with D unresolved. Per germline, CDR1 MNHEY and CDR2 SMNVEV (reference sequence). Trimming stripped 5 bases from V and 3 bases from J, with 16 bases between. This CDR3 has 15 residues.

The chain couples TRBV4-1 to TRBJ2-7; TRBD1 agrees at 10 bases. Germline lookup yields CDR1 MGHRA and CDR2 YSYEKL. Unmatched junction bases numbered 6, after V lost 7 bases and J lost 3 bases. CDR3 length: 14 residues. Written as DNA, the CDR3 is TGCGCCAGCAAACCGGGACAGGGGAGCTACGAGCAGTACTTC. Residues: CASKPGQGSYEQYF.

The chain combines TRBV20-1 with TRBJ2-2; the D is unclear. Per germline, CDR1 DFQATT and CDR2 SNEGSKA (reference sequence). V lost 3 bases and J lost 1, with 6 bases in between. The length of the CDR3 is 13 residues. The CDR3 here is CSASPQNTGELFF. The CDR3 DNA reads as TGCAGTGCTAGTCCACAGAACACCGGGGAGCTGTTTTTT.

The chain employs TRBV24-1 and TRBJ2-1, with TRBD1 identical over 9 bases. The CDR3 loop spans 16 amino acids. The J segment lost 4 bases and the V segment lost 2 bases, leaving 5 bases of the junction unmatched. Germline V gene lookup returns CDR1 KGHDR and CDR2 SFDVKD. The CDR3 nucleotides read TGTGCCACCAGTGATTCTACAGGGGGCCGTTACAATGAGCAGTTCTTC. This sequence encodes CATSDSTGGRYNEQFF.

This chain links TRBV7-2 with TRBJ1-2; unclear D gene. The CDR3 totals 14 residues. Trimming removed 1 base at V and 8 bases at J, with 14 bases between. Germline V gene sequence: CDR1 SGHTA, CDR2 FQGNSA. CDR3 nucleotides: TGTGCCAGCAGCTTAGATCCAGCGCCCCAGGGCTACACCTTC. Amino acids: CASSLDPAPQGYTF.

V gene TRBV5-1 combines with J gene TRBJ2-1; 9 positions agree with TRBD1. With V trimmed by 2 bases and J by 6 bases, 9 bases remained unmatched. CDR1 and CDR2 from the germline V gene are SGHRS and YFSETQ. The CDR3 extends over 16 amino acids. The CDR3 DNA is TGCGCCAGCAGCTTTACGACAGGGGGGACTGTCAATGAGCAGTTCTTC. It specifies CASSFTTGGTVNEQFF.

CDR3 DNA sequence: TGTGCCAGCAGCCAGTGGGGCGCTAGCACAGATACGCAGTATTTT. It translates to CASSQWGASTDTQYF. This sequence joins TRBV14 and TRBJ2-3, with D perhaps matching TRBD1 (5 bases). There are 15 residues in the CDR3. Trimming took off 3 bases at V and 0 bases at J, with 10 bases between the two ends. Germline CDR1 and CDR2: SGHDN and FVKESK.

CDR3 sequence (DNA): TGTGCCTGGAGATCGGGCCGCGGGACTTTCTTT. Translated: CAWRSGRGTFF. The rearrangement links TRBV30 to TRBJ1-1; no clear D gene. From germline, CDR1 is GTSNPN and CDR2 SVGIG (reference sequence). With 3 bases removed from V and 12 bases from J, the gap between germline ends came to 14 bases. CDR3 size: 11 residues.

The chain joins TRBV7-2 to TRBJ1-1; D might be TRBD1 (6 bases). CDR1 is SGHTA, CDR2 FQGNSA, per germline. This CDR3 comprises 15 residues. The ends were cut back, 5 bases at V and 1 base at J, with 14 bases in the middle. This chain's CDR3 is CASSRAGVTNTEAFF. The CDR3 DNA reads as TGTGCCAGCAGCCGGGCAGGGGTGACGAACACTGAAGCTTTCTTT.

The CDR3 DNA sequence: TGCGCCAGCAGTGATGGCTTGGCCAACGTCCTGACTTTC. It encodes CASSDGLANVLTF. This chain joins TRBV10-2 and TRBJ2-6; D is unclear. With 3 bases removed from V and 6 bases from J, the gap between germline ends came to 6 bases. There are 13 residues in the CDR3. Germline CDR1 WSHSY, CDR2 SAAADI.